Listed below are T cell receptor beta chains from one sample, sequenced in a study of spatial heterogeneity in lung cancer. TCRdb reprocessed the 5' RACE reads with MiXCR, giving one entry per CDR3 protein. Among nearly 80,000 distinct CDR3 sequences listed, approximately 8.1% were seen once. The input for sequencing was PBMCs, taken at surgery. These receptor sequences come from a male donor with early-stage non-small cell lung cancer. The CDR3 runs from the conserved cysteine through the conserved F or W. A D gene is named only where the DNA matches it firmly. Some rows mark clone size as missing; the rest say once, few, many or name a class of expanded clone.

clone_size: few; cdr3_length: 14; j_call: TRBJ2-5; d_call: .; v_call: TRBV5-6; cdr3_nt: TGTGCCAGCAGCTTGGAAGCGGCCGAAGAGACCCAGTACTTC; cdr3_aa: CASSLEAAEETQYF
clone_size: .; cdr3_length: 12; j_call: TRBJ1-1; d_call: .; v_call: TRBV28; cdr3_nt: TGTGCCAGCTTTTCAGGGACCTCTGAAGCTTTCTTT; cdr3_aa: CASFSGTSEAFF
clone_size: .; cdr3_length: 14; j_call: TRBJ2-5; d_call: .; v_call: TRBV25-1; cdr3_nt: TGTGCCAGCAGTGAATATGCTTCCCAAGAGACCCAGTACTTC; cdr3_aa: CASSEYASQETQYF
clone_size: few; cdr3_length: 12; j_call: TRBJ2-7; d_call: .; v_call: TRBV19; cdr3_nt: TGTGCCAGTAGCGTACCCAGGGGTGAGCAGTACTTC; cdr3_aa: CASSVPRGEQYF
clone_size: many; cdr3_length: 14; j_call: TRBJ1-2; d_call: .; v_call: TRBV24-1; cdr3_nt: TGTGCCACCAGTGATTTAGACGCGGAGAATGGCTACACCTTC; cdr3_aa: CATSDLDAENGYTF
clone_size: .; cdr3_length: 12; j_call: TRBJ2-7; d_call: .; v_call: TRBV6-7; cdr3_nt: TGTGCCAGCAGCCACCCAGGGAATGAGCAGTACTTC; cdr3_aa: CASSHPGNEQYF
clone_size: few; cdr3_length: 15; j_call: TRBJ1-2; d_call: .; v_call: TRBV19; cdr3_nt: TGTGCCAGTAGTCCCCGGCAGACCGGGGGCTATGGCTACACCTTC; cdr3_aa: CASSPRQTGGYGYTF
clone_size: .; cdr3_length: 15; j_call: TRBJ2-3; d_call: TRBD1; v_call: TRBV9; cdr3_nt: TGTGCCAGCAGCGCCACAGGGGGCCGCACAGATACGCAGTATTTT; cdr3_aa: CASSATGGRTDTQYF
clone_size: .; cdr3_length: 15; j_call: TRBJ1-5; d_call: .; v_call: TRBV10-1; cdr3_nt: TGCGCCAGCAGTGAGGGCCCCCCTGGCAATCAGCCCCAGCATTTT; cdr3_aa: CASSEGPPGNQPQHF
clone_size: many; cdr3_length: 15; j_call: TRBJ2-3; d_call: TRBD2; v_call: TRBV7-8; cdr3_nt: TGTGCCAGCAGCTTACTAGCGGGAGGCACAGATACGCAGTATTTT; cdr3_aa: CASSLLAGGTDTQYF
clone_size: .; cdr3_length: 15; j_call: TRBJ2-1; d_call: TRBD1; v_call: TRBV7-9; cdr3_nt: TGTGCCAGCAGCTCGACGGACAGGGGTGGGAATGAGCAGTTCTTC; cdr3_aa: CASSSTDRGGNEQFF
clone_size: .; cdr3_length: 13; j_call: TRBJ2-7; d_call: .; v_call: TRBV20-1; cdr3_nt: TGCAGTGCTCAGACGGGCAGAAACTACGAGCAGTACTTC; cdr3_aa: CSAQTGRNYEQYF
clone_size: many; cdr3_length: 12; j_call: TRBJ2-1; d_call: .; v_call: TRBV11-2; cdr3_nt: TGTGCCAGCAGCTTAATAGAAAATGAGCAGTTCTTC; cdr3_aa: CASSLIENEQFF
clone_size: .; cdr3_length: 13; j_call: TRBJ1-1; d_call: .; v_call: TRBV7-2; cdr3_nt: TGTGCCAGCACGTTTGGATGTAACACTGAAGCTTTCTTT; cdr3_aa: CASTFGCNTEAFF
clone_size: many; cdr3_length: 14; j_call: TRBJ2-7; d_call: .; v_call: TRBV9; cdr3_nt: TGTGCCAGCAGCGTAGAAGTAGAAGGAAGCGAGCAGTACTTC; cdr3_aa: CASSVEVEGSEQYF
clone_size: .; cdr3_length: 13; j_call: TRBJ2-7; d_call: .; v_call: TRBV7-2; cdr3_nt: TGTGCCAGCAGCTCCCGGGACAAGTACGAGCAGTACTTC; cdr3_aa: CASSSRDKYEQYF
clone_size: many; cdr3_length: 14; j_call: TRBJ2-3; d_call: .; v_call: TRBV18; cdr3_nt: TGTGCCAGCTCACCGACTCATAGCACAGATACGCAGTATTTT; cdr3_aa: CASSPTHSTDTQYF
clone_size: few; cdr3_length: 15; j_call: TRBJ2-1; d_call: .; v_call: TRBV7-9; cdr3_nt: TGTGCCAGCAGCTTCCGGGACGGGGGCCGTAATGAGCAGTTCTTC; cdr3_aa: CASSFRDGGRNEQFF
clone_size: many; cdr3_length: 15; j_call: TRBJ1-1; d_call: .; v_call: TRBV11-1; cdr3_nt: TGTGCCAGCAGCGGCAGCCAGACCCGGAACACTGAAGCTTTCTTT; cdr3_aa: CASSGSQTRNTEAFF
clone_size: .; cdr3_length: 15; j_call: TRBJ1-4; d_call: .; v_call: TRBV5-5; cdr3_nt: TGTGCCAGCAGCTTGGATCCGATAGGAGGTGAAAAACTGTTTTTT; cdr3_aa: CASSLDPIGGEKLFF
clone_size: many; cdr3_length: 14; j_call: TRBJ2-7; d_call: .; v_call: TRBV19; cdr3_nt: TGTGCCAGTAGCAGAAACGCGGGCTCCTACGAGCAGTACTTC; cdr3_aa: CASSRNAGSYEQYF
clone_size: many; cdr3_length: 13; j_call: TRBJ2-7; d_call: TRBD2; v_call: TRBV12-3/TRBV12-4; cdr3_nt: TGTGCCAGCAGTCTAGCGGGGTTGAACGAGCAGTACTTC; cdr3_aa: CASSLAGLNEQYF
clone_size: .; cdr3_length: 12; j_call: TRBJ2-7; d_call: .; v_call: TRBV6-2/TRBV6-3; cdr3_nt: TGTGCCAGCCAGGAAAGTTCCTACGAGCAGTACTTC; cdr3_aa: CASQESSYEQYF
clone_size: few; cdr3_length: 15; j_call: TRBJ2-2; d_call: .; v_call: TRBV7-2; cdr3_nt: TGTGCCAGCAGCTTAGCGGGAGTAGTTACCGGGGAGCTGTTTTTT; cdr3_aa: CASSLAGVVTGELFF
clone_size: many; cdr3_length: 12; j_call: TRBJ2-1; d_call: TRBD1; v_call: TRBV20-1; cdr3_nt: TGCAGTGCTCTACCAGGGGGAAATGAGCAGTTCTTC; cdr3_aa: CSALPGGNEQFF
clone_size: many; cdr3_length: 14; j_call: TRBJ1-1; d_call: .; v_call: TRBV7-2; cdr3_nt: TGTGCCAGCAGCCGAGACAGGTTGAACACTGAAGCTTTCTTT; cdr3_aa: CASSRDRLNTEAFF
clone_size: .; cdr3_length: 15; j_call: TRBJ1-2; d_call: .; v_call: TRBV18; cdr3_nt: TGTGCCAGCTCACCACTTGGCAGGGAGAACTATGGCTACACCTTC; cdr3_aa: CASSPLGRENYGYTF
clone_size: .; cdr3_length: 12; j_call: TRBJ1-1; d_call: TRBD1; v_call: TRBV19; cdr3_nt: TGTGCCAGTGAAACAGGGGGCACTGAAGCTTTCTTT; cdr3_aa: CASETGGTEAFF
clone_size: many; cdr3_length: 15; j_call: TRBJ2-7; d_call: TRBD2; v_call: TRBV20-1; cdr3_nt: TGCAGTGCTAGAGTCCGGACTAGCGGGAGTACCGAGCAGTACTTC; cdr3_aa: CSARVRTSGSTEQYF
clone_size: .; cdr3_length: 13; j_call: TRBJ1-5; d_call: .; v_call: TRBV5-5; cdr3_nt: TGTGCCAGCAGCCCGACCCGGACCCAGCCCCAGCATTTT; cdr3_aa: CASSPTRTQPQHF
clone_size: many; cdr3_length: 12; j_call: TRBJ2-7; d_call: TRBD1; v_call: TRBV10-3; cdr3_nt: TGTGCCATCAGTGGACAGGGCTACGAGCAGTACTTC; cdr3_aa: CAISGQGYEQYF
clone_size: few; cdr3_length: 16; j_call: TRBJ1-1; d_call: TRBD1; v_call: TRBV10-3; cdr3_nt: TGTGCCATCAGTGATTTCACGGCCCGGGGGGACAGGGAAGCTTTCTTT; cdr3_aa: CAISDFTARGDREAFF
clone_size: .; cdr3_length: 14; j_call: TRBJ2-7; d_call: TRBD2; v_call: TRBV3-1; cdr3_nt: TGTGCCAGCAGCCTGACTAGCGGGAAGGACGAGCAGTACTTC; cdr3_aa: CASSLTSGKDEQYF
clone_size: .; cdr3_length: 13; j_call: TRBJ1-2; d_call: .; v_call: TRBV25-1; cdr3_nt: TGTGCCAGCAGTCCGGGCAGTCTATATGGCTACACCTTC; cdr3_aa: CASSPGSLYGYTF
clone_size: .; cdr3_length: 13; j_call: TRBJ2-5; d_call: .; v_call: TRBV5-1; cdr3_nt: TGCGCCAGCAGCTTGACCCCCGGGAAGACCCAGTACTTC; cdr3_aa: CASSLTPGKTQYF
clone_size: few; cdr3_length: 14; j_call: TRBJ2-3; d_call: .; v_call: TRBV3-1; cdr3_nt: TGTGCCAGCAGCCCGAGACTAGGGACAGATACGCAGTATTTT; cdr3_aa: CASSPRLGTDTQYF
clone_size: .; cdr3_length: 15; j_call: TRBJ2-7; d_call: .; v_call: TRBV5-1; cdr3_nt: TGCGCCAGCAGCCCCGGGACGCTTCCCTCCTACGAGCAGTACTTC; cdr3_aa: CASSPGTLPSYEQYF
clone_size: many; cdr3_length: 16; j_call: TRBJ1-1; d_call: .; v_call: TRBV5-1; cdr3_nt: TGCGCCAGCAGCGCCGGACCTCCCGGGATGAACACTGAAGCTTTCTTT; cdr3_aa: CASSAGPPGMNTEAFF
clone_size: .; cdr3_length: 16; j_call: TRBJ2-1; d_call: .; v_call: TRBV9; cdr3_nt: TGTGCCAGCAGCGTAGAGCCCAGCGGACTTGGGAATGAGCAGTTCTTC; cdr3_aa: CASSVEPSGLGNEQFF
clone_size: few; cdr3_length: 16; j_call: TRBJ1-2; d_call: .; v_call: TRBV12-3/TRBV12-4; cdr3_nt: TGTGCCAGCAGCTTAGGGGCGGGCCCCTTAGGCTATGGCTACACCTTC; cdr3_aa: CASSLGAGPLGYGYTF
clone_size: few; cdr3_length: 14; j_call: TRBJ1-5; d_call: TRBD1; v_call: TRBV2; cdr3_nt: TGTGCCAGCAGTGAAAACCAGGGGGATCAGCCCCAGCATTTT; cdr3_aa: CASSENQGDQPQHF
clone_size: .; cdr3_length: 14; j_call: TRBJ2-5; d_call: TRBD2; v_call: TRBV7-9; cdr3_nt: TGTGCCAGCAGCGTAGCGGGAGGGCCGAAGACCCAGTACTTC; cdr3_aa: CASSVAGGPKTQYF